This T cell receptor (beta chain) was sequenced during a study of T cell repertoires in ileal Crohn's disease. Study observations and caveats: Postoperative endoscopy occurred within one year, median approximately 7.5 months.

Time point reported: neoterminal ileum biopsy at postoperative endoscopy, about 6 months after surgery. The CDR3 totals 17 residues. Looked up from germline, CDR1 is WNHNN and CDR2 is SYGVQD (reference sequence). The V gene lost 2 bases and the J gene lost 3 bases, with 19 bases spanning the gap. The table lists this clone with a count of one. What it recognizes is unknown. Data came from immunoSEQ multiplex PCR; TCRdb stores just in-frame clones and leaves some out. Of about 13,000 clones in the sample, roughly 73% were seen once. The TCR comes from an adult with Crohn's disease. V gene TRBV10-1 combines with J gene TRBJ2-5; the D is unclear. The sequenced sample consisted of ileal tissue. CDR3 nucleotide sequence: TGCGCCAGCAGTGAGCAGAGGCACTATAGTTTTGAAGAGACCCAGTACTTC. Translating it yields CASSEQRHYSFEETQYF.